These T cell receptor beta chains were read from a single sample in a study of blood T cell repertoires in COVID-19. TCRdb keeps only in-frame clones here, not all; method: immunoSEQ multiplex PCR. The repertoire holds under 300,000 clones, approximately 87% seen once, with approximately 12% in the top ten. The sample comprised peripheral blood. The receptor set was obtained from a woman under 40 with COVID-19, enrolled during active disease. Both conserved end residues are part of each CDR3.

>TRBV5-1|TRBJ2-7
CASSPAGTGGKYEQYF
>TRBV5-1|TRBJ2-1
CASSFTGTAAGNEQFF
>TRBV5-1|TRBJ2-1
CASSLAGGLYNEQFF
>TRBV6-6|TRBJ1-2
CASSTTGGANYGYTF
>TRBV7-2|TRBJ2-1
CASSLMGLAGGNEQFF
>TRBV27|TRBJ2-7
CASSLLAGLTYF
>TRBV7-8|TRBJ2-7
CASSTPQRAQYF
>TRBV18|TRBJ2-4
CASSQSGTALAKNIQYF
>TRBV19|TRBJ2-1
CASRTSGGAEEQFF
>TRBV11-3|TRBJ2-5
CASSHAGTGHQETQYF
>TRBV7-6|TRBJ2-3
CASSLGTGGVDTQYF
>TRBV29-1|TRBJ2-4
CSAILPGQGNIQYF
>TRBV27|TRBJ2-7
CASSLYGEGYEQYF
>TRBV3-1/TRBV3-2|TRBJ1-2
CASSRIPGYFGYTF
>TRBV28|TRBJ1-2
CASSLGPARTGENYGYTF
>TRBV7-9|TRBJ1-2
CASSDRTGSYEGYTF
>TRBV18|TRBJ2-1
CASSLNGGGTYNEQFF
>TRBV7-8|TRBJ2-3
CASSPPGITDTQYF
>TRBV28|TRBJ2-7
CASIGTDSYEQYF
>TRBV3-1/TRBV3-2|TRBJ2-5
CASSQRALVTGPETQYF
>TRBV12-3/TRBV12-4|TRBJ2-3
CASSRDSTDTQYF
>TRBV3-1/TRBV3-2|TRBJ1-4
CASSQGGRTNEKLFF
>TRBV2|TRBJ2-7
CASSEAWRGDLYEQYF
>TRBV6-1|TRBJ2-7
CASSDVEDSFSYEQYF
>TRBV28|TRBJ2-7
CASSSPGQGAYEQYF
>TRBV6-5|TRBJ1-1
CASTMGQYHTEAFF
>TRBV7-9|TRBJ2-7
CASTLGVDYEQYF
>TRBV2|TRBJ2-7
CASRRGSFYEQYF
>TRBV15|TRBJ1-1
CATSREGQSYLNTEAFF
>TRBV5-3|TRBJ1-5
CARSLQPQHF